The 30 T cell receptor beta chains given below trace back to one sample, sequenced in a study of cytomegalovirus exposure and HLA in healthy donors. Researchers ran the PCR with 60 Vbeta and 13 Jbeta primers. TCRdb's table, derived via immunoSEQ multiplex PCR, lists solely in-frame clones and lacks some. Recorded for this sample: 25,000 to 35,000 clones. The source material was PBMCs. Receptors originate from a man aged 40-50 years in good health and CMV-seronegative.

The rearrangement joins TRBV9 to TRBJ2-4, with D maybe TRBD1 (5 bases). Trimming removed 4 bases from V and 2 bases from J, with 19 bases in between. Per germline, CDR1 SGDLS and CDR2 YYNGEE. The CDR3 consists of 17 residues. CDR3 amino acids: CASSSSLGQGSKNIQYF. The CDR3 DNA reads TGTGCCAGCAGCTCATCCCTGGGCCAGGGATCCAAAAACATTCAGTACTTC. Filled out from reference TRBV9 and TRBJ2-4, the complete variable domain reads DSGVTQTPKHLITATGQRVTLRCSPRSGDLSVYWYQQSLDQGLQFLIQYYNGEERAKGNILERFSAQQFPDLHSELNLSSLELGDSALYFCASSSSLGQGSKNIQYFGAGTRLSVL.

The chain employs TRBV5-4 and TRBJ2-5, with 9 bases lining up with TRBD1. This CDR3 is 13 amino acids long. CDR1 SGHNT and CDR2 YYREEE come from the germline V gene (reference sequence). Germline trimming cut 4 bases from V and 3 bases from J; bases unmatched to any gene: 1. Here the CDR3 DNA reads TGTGCCAGCAGCCGGGACAGGGAAGAGACCCAGTACTTC. Protein sequence: CASSRDREETQYF.

The chain couples TRBV5-4 to TRBJ2-1; 11 positions match TRBD2. With 2 bases clipped from V and 6 bases from J, the junction kept 4 bases outside the gene matches. Germline V gene sequence: CDR1 SGHNT, CDR2 YYREEE (reference sequence). This CDR3 has 15 amino acids. CDR3 in DNA: TGTGCCAGCAGCTTACTAGCGGGAGTGGTCAATGAGCAGTTCTTC. Translation: CASSLLAGVVNEQFF.

This rearrangement joins TRBV5-1 to TRBJ2-5; 7 bases map to TRBD2. Germline CDR1 is SGHRS and CDR2 is YFSETQ. This CDR3 spans 16 amino acids. With 0 bases clipped from V and 2 bases from J, the junction kept 7 bases outside the gene matches. The CDR3 nucleotides are TGCGCCAGCAGCTTGGGGCCTAGCGGAGTACAAGAGACCCAGTACTTC. Translating gives CASSLGPSGVQETQYF.

This sequence joins TRBV29-1 and TRBJ1-3; 7 positions match TRBD1. The CDR3 consists of 13 residues. V was clipped by 7 bases and J by 4 bases; unmatched bases: 7. Germline assignment: CDR1 SQVTM and CDR2 ANQGSEA. The CDR3 coding sequence is TGCAGCGCTGAGGGGGCACGGGGAAACACCATATATTTT. The encoded protein is CSAEGARGNTIYF.

The chain employs TRBV11-2 and TRBJ2-5; 10 positions match TRBD1. The V gene's germline CDR1 is SGHAT and CDR2 FQNNGV. V lost 1 base, J lost 2 bases, and 4 bases stayed unmatched. The CDR3 sequence is 16 residues long. CDR3 protein: CASSLGGTGVQETQYF. CDR3 coding DNA: TGTGCCAGCAGCTTAGGTGGGACAGGGGTTCAAGAGACCCAGTACTTC.

This clone counts as medium-sized by frequency. The chain carries TRBV6-1 and TRBJ2-2, with 8 bases lining up with TRBD1. The CDR3 is made up of 15 amino acids. CDR1 is MNHNS, CDR2 SASEGT, per germline. V shed 1 base, J shed 4 bases, and the junction held 2 bases outside the gene matches. The CDR3 protein is CASSEETGGTGELFF. The CDR3 nucleotides read TGTGCCAGCAGTGAAGAAACAGGGGGCACCGGGGAGCTGTTTTTT.

The chain is built from TRBV20-1 and TRBJ2-5; D is uncertain. CDR3 length: 10 residues. Trimming took 3 bases from V and 5 from J, leaving 4 bases between them. Germline V lookup: CDR1 DFQATT, CDR2 SNEGSKA (reference sequence). The CDR3 loop is CSASAETQYF. CDR3 bases: TGCAGTGCTAGTGCGGAGACCCAGTACTTC.

The chain joins TRBV19 to TRBJ2-5; 11 nucleotides line up with TRBD2. The assigned J gene may be wrong: the sequence end matches TRBJ2-7 better. The CDR3 length is 15 residues. CDR1 and CDR2 from the germline V gene are LNHDA and SQIVND (reference sequence). CDR3 in amino acids: CASSATSGSVAEQYF. CDR3 DNA: TGTGCCAGTAGTGCTACTAGCGGGAGCGTGGCCGAGCAGTACTTC.

The chain combines TRBV30 with TRBJ1-5; D call uncertain. Trimming shortened V by 3 bases and J by 1 base, and 4 bases separated the two germline ends. Germline V gene data show CDR1 as GTSNPN and CDR2 as SVGIG (reference sequence). This CDR3 region has 12 residues. The CDR3 is CAWSQSNQPQHF. Written as DNA, the CDR3 is TGTGCCTGGAGCCAGAGCAATCAGCCCCAGCATTTT.

The chain couples TRBV4-1 to TRBJ2-4; no clear D. The CDR3 length is 17 residues. The germline CDR1 and CDR2 sequences are MGHRA and YSYEKL. V lost 5 bases, J lost 0 bases, and 17 bases lay in between. CDR3 nucleotide sequence: TGCGCCAGCAGCTCATGGGCAGGAAAACTAGCCAAAAACATTCAGTACTTC. It yields the protein CASSSWAGKLAKNIQYF.

This chain uses TRBV18 with TRBJ2-5, with D tentatively TRBD1 (5 bases). Germline V gene sequence: CDR1 KGHSH, CDR2 LQKENI. The V end lost 0 bases, the J end lost 2 bases, and 7 bases lay between the germline ends. The length of the CDR3 is 14 residues. CDR3 in amino acids: CASSPPTEQETQYF. DNA for the CDR3: TGTGCCAGCTCACCACCGACAGAACAAGAGACCCAGTACTTC.

The chain employs TRBV7-2 and TRBJ2-1, with 8 bases fitting TRBD2. This CDR3 comprises 14 residues. Trimming cost V 3 bases and J 2 bases; bases outside gene matches: 0. The germline gives CDR1 SGHTA, CDR2 FQGNSA. CDR3 DNA: TGTGCCAGCAGCTTGCGGGAGGCCTACAATGAGCAGTTCTTC. This gives the protein CASSLREAYNEQFF.

The V and J genes are TRBV18 and TRBJ1-5, with a weak D call TRBD1 (6 bases). This CDR3 comprises 15 residues. Germline assignment: CDR1 KGHSH and CDR2 LQKENI. The V gene lost 3 bases and the J gene lost 6 bases, with 15 bases spanning the gap. The CDR3 protein is CASSPKVGAGQPQHF. Written as DNA, the CDR3 is TGTGCCAGCTCACCTAAGGTGGGGGCCGGTCAGCCCCAGCATTTT.

The CDR3 is CASSQDAASGRGDGQYF. DNA of the CDR3: TGTGCCAGCAGCCAAGATGCCGCTAGCGGGAGGGGCGACGGGCAGTACTTC. The chain joins TRBV4-2 to TRBJ2-7; TRBD2 agrees at 12 bases. V was pared by 0 bases and J by 9 bases, with 12 bases of the junction left unmatched. The germline CDR1 and CDR2 sequences are LGHNA and YNFKEQ. The CDR3 is made up of 17 amino acids.

V gene TRBV4-3 combines with J gene TRBJ1-4, with TRBD1 matching over 7 bases. V was pared by 0 bases and J by 4 bases, with 5 bases of the junction left unmatched. This CDR3 region has 16 residues. CDR1 is LGHNA and CDR2 is YSLEER in the germline V gene. This CDR3 reads CASSQEGQALNEKLFF. CDR3 bases: TGCGCCAGCAGCCAAGAAGGACAGGCACTTAATGAAAAACTGTTTTTT.

The chain joins TRBV28 to TRBJ1-1, with a weak D call TRBD1 (5 bases). CDR1 is MDHEN and CDR2 is SYDVKM in the germline V gene. With 6 bases removed from V and 4 bases from J, the gap between germline ends came to 12 bases. The CDR3 is 13 amino acids. The CDR3 DNA reads as TGTGCCAGCAGGCGTCAGGGAGGCACTGAAGCTTTCTTT. This gives the protein CASRRQGGTEAFF.

The chain joins TRBV5-4 to TRBJ1-2; TRBD1 matches 7 bases. V was pared by 1 base and J by 2 bases, with 5 bases of the junction left unmatched. The CDR3 is made up of 15 amino acids. Germline CDR1 is SGHNT and CDR2 is YYREEE (reference sequence). The CDR3 loop is CASSLWGTANYGYTF. CDR3 in DNA: TGTGCCAGCAGCTTGTGGGGGACAGCAAACTATGGCTACACCTTC.

The rearrangement links TRBV13 to TRBJ2-7; perhaps TRBD1 as D (6 bases). The CDR3 is 15 amino acids. Germline V lookup: CDR1 PRHDT, CDR2 FYEKMQ (reference sequence). V was pared by 0 bases and J by 3 bases, with 12 bases between. The CDR3 loop is CASSLGEQGLYEQYF. The CDR3 nucleotides read TGTGCCAGCAGCTTAGGAGAACAGGGCCTCTACGAGCAGTACTTC.

The J gene is TRBJ2-1, the V gene TRBV6-5; D not certain. The CDR3 has 13 amino acids. V shed 2 bases and J shed 10 bases, with 12 bases lying between them. Looked up from germline, CDR1 is MNHEY and CDR2 is SVGAGI. The CDR3 sequence is CASSYTLAVEQFF. The CDR3 region has the DNA TGTGCCAGCAGTTACACGCTGGCGGTAGAGCAGTTCTTC.

Here the CDR3 reads CASSQLNANYGYTF. Written as DNA, the CDR3 is TGTGCCAGCAGCCAACTTAACGCTAACTATGGCTACACCTTC. The chain carries TRBV6-5 and TRBJ1-2; D gene ambiguous. This CDR3 spans 14 amino acids. Germline assignment: CDR1 MNHEY and CDR2 SVGAGI. V shed 6 bases and J shed 0 bases, with 11 bases lying between them.

Measured by frequency, this clone is medium-sized. The V and J genes are TRBV11-3 and TRBJ1-3; no reliable D call. CDR1 SGHNT and CDR2 YENEEA come from the germline V gene. V was trimmed by 3 bases and J by 9 bases, leaving 6 bases between them. This CDR3 has 11 residues. The CDR3 reads CASSFVGTIYF. CDR3 coding DNA: TGTGCCAGCAGCTTCGTCGGCACCATATATTTT.

The gene calls are TRBV5-1 and TRBJ1-2, with 9 bases lining up with TRBD1. The CDR3 contains 14 residues. With 7 bases clipped from V and 6 bases from J, the junction kept 10 bases outside the gene matches. Germline lookup yields CDR1 SGHRS and CDR2 YFSETQ. The CDR3 DNA follows: TGCGCCAGCGGATTACAGGGGGCGCTTGATGGCTACACCTTC. Its translation: CASGLQGALDGYTF.

The chain carries TRBV6-1 and TRBJ2-7; 11 positions agree with TRBD2. Unmatched junction bases numbered 7, after V lost 9 bases and J lost 3 bases. Germline CDR1 reads MNHNS; CDR2 reads SASEGT. CDR3 length equals 14 residues. The CDR3 region has the DNA TGTGCCAGTTTTAGCGGGAGGGAGAACTACGAGCAGTACTTC. It specifies CASFSGRENYEQYF.

The genes are TRBV6-5 and TRBJ2-7; TRBD1 matches 7 bases. This CDR3 contains 14 residues. The junction had 9 bases not matched to a gene; V was cut back by 8 bases and J by 2 bases. CDR1 MNHEY and CDR2 SVGAGI come from the germline V gene. In DNA form, the CDR3 reads TGTGCCAGCGCGCCTTTGACAGGGCCCTACGAGCAGTACTTC. This encodes CASAPLTGPYEQYF.

The genes are TRBV18 and TRBJ2-7; D gene uncertain. Germline V lookup: CDR1 KGHSH, CDR2 LQKENI. The CDR3 consists of 16 residues. Trimming shortened V by 6 bases and J by 5 bases, and 23 bases separated the two germline ends. CDR3 nucleotide sequence: TGTGCCAGCTCTACCACCCAATCTAACAGAATCAACGAGCAGTACTTC. It specifies CASSTTQSNRINEQYF.

The chain employs TRBV6-1 and TRBJ1-1, with D unresolved. V was cut by 8 bases and J by 1 base, with 11 bases left in between. The CDR3 has 13 residues. Germline V gene lookup returns CDR1 MNHNS and CDR2 SASEGT. CDR3 protein: CASLYKTNTEAFF. CDR3 coding DNA: TGTGCCAGCCTGTACAAAACGAACACTGAAGCTTTCTTT.

This clone is identified as medium-sized from frequency. The chain links TRBV27 to TRBJ2-7, with 8 bases identical to TRBD1. V was clipped by 5 bases and J by 1 base; unmatched bases: 10. Germline values: CDR1 MNHEY, CDR2 SMNVEV (reference sequence). The CDR3 loop spans 16 amino acids. The CDR3 DNA follows: TGTGCCAGCAGTACCAGTGGTCAGGGGGCATCCTACGAGCAGTACTTC. Residues: CASSTSGQGASYEQYF.

The rearrangement uses TRBV18 and TRBJ2-1; no clear D. The CDR3 is made up of 14 amino acids. Germline CDR1 is KGHSH and CDR2 is LQKENI. The V and J ends lost 0 bases and 5 bases respectively, with 8 bases between them. DNA of the CDR3: TGTGCCAGCTCACCACCGTCTGTCGACAATGAGCAGTTCTTC. Protein: CASSPPSVDNEQFF.

The CDR3: CASSLRDSHGYTF. The CDR3 DNA sequence: TGCGCCAGCAGCCTTCGGGACAGCCATGGCTACACCTTC. The chain couples TRBV5-1 to TRBJ1-2; the match to TRBD1 covers 7 bases. V gave up 4 bases and J gave up 6 bases; unmatched junction bases: 6. The CDR3 has 13 amino acids. CDR1 and CDR2 (germline): SGHRS, YFSETQ.